Described below is a single TCR beta chain sequence and its context. Its specificity is unknown. The sample is drawn from a study of cytomegalovirus exposure and HLA in healthy donors. Germline CDR1 is DFQATT and CDR2 is SNEGSKA (reference sequence). With 7 bases removed from V and 8 bases from J, the gap between germline ends came to 14 bases. CDR3 length: 11 residues. Study-wide points: Immune exposure data for these donors was limited to CMV serostatus.

Researchers ran the PCR with 60 Vbeta and 13 Jbeta primers. Data came from immunoSEQ multiplex PCR; TCRdb stores just in-frame clones and leaves some out. The profile covers more than 95,000 clones, with over 70% appearing a single time and approximately 5.6% taken by the ten largest. The chain couples TRBV20-1 to TRBJ1-1; a possible D gene is TRBD1 (5 bases). Sequencing input: PBMCs. This sequence was found in a male donor in good health and CMV-seronegative. CDR3 bases: TGCAGTGTATCTACAGGTGAAGAAGCTTTCTTT. Translation gives CSVSTGEEAFF.